This T cell receptor beta chain is drawn from a study of T cells in localized non-small cell lung cancer (TCRdb year 2020). Regarding the complete study: Comparing tumors with uninvolved tumor-adjacent lungs, the study looked at the T cell repertoires of about 240 patients with early-stage NSCLC. The cohort comprised 200 to 300 treatment-naïve NSCLC patients with resected, localized lung tumors. NSCLC patients had a mean age of around 66 years, and around 140 were male and about 110 female.

Findings and caveats that apply to the study as a whole: The highest T cell clonality was observed in uninvolved tumor-adjacent lung, where clonality exceeded that of tumor, suggesting that antigenic responses were more focused in uninvolved tumor-adjacent lung. Multi-region tumor sequencing was not performed, so intratumor heterogeneity could not be excluded. Higher T cell density in blood was associated with longer overall survival, whereas higher clonality in adjacent lung was associated with shorter survival. Of the top 100 tumor clones, a median of approximately 60 were detected in paired uninvolved adjacent lung; 28 were also among that lung's top 100. Because of the exploratory design, TCR variables were selected using unadjusted p-values without false-discovery rate correction.

The immunoSEQ Assay was used to sequence TCR beta CDR3 regions from DNA. Turning to the authors' computational methods: T cell density was computed as TCR beta template counts normalized to usable DNA estimated by amplifying housekeeping genes. The preseqR package was used to estimate richness by extrapolating to 400,000 templates for PBMC samples and to 120,000 templates for tissue samples. Clonality was calculated as one minus Pielou's evenness. To identify tissue-enriched TCRs, differential abundance testing was run on productive amino-acid clonotypes with a minimum total count of 5 and an alpha of 0.1. Repertoire overlap between compartments was quantified with the Jaccard Index and Morisita Overlap Index. GLIPH grouped TCR beta CDR3s together with public tetramer-defined viral CDR3s, and a viral motif had to include at least three viral sequences and also show V-gene enrichment. Sourced from immuneACCESS, this table was stored by TCRdb with only in-frame sequences that have V and J called. A share of the clones is absent; for the studies checked, an unresolved V gene accounts for under half, and the remainder has no known explanation. V and J calls and clone size come straight from that table; D and trimming were deduced from the DNA. Across this sample there are 100,000 or so clones, with just over 90% seen only once. The top ten clones comprise over 4% of the sample.

Comment on this clone: Its target antigen remains unknown. Base qualities are not recorded, but no much larger clone differs from it by a single base.

At diagnosis, tumor, uninvolved tumor-adjacent lung and peripheral blood were collected and then preserved as a mix of FFPE and fresh-frozen material. For TCR repertoire profiling, the blood samples were analyzed as peripheral blood mononuclear cells. Here the sequenced sample was PBMCs, taken before any cancer treatment. The clonotype originates from a woman aged 35-75 years with stage II squamous cell lung carcinoma.

The CDR3 protein sequence reads: CASSSQAEAFF. The bases are TGTGCCAGCTCATCACAGGCTGAAGCTTTCTTT. Recombination connected TRBV18 to TRBJ1-1, and the D gene may be TRBD1, 5 bases matching. The germline V gene yields KGHSH for CDR1 and LQKENI for CDR2. Relative to germline, V is 5 bases shorter and J is 6 bases shorter, with 7 bases between their ends. From cysteine to phenylalanine, the CDR3 is 11 amino acids long. Just the 33-base CDR3 DNA is kept, in frame starting at base 1. The CDR3, completed at both ends by the reference TRBV18 and TRBJ1-1 genes, gives the full variable domain NAGVMQNPRHLVRRRGQEARLRCSPMKGHSHVYWYRQLPEEGLKFMVYLQKENIIDESGMPKERFSAEFPKEGPSILRIQQVVRGDSAAYFCASSSQAEAFFGQGTRLTVV.